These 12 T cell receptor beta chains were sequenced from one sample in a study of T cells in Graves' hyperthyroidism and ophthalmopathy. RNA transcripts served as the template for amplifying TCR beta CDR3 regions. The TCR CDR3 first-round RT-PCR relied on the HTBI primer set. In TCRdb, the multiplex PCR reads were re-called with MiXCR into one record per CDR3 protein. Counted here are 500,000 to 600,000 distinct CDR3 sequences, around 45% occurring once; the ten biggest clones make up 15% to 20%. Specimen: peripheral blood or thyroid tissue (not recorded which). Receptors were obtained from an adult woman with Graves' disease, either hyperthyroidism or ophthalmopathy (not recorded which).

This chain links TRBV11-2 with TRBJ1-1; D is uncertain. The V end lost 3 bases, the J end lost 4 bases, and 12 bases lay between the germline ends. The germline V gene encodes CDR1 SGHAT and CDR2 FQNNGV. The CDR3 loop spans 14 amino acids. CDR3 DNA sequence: TGTGCCAGCAGCTTCCAGTCCCCGAGCACTGAAGCTTTCTTT. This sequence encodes CASSFQSPSTEAFF.

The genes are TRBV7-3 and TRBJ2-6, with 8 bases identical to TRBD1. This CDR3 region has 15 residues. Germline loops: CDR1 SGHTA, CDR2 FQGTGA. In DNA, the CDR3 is TGTGCAACGACAGGGGACCGCTCTGGGGCCAACGTCCTGACTTTC. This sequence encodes CATTGDRSGANVLTF.

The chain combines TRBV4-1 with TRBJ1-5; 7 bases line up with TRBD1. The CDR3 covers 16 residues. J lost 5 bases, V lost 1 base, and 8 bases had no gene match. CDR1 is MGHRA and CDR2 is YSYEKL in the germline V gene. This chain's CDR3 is CASSQAGTANYQPQHF. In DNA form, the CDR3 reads TGCGCCAGCAGCCAAGCCGGGACAGCAAATTATCAGCCCCAGCATTTT.

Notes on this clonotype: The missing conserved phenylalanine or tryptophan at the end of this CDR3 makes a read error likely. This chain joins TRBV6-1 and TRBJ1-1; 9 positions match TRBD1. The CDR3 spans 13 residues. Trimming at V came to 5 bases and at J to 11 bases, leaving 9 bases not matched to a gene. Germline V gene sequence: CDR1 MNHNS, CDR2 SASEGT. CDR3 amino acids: CASSSRDRAIAFL. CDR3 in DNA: TGTGCCAGCAGTTCCCGGGACAGGGCGATCGCTTTCCTT.

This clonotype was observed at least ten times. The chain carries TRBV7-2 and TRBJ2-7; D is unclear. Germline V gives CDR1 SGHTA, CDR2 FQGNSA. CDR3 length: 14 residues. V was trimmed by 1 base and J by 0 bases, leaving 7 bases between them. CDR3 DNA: TGTGCCAGCAGCTTAGTGCGGTTCTCCTACGAGCAGTACTTC. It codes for CASSLVRFSYEQYF.

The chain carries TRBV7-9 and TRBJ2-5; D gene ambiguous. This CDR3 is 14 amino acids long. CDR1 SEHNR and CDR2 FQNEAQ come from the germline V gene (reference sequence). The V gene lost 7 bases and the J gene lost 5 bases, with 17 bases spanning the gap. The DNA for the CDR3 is TGTGCCAGCACCACCAGCGCAAGTGGGGAGACCCAGTACTTC. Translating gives CASTTSASGETQYF.

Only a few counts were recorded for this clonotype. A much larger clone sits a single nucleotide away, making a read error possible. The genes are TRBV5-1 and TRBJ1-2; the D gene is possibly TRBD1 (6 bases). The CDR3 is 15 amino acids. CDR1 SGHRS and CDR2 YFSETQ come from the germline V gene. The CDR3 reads CASSLVQGPFHGYTF. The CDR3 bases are TGTGCCAGCAGCTTGGTTCAGGGGCCGTTCCATGGCTACACCTTC. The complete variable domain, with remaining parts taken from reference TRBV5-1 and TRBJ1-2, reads KAGVTQTPRYLIKTRGQQVTLSCSPISGHRSVSWYQQTPGQGLQFLFEYFSETQRNKGNFPGRFSGRQFSNSRSEMNVSTLELGDSALYLCASSLVQGPFHGYTFGSGTRLTVV.

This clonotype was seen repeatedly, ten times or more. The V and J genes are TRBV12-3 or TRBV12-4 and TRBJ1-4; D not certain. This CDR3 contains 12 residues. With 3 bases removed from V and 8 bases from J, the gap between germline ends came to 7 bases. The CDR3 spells CASSLFGEKLFF. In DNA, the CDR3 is TGTGCCAGCAGTTTGTTCGGGGAAAAACTGTTTTTT.

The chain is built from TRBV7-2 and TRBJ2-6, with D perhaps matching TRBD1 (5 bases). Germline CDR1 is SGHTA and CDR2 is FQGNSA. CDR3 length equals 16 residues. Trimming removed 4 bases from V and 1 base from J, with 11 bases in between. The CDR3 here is CASSWGRRSGANVLTF. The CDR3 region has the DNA TGTGCCAGCAGCTGGGGCAGGCGATCTGGGGCCAACGTCCTGACTTTC. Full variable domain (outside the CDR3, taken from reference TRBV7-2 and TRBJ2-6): GAGVSQSPSNKVTEKGKDVELRCDPISGHTALYWYRQSLGQGLEFLIYFQGNSAPDKSGLPSDRFSAERTGGSVSTLTIQRTQQEDSAVYLCASSWGRRSGANVLTFGAGSRLTVL.

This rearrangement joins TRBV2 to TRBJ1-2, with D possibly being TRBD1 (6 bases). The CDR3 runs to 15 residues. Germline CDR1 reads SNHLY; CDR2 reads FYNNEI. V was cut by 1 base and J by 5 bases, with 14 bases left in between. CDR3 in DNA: TGTGCCAGCAGTGAAGAACAGGGTTTTGGGTATGGCTACACCTTC. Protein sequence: CASSEEQGFGYGYTF.

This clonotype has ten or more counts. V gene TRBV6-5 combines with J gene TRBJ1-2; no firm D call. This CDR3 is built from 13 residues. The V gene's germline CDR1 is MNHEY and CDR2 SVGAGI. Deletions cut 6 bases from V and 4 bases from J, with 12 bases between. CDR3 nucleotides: TGTGCCAGCAGCCTCTACAAGTTCTATGGCTACACCTTC. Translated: CASSLYKFYGYTF.

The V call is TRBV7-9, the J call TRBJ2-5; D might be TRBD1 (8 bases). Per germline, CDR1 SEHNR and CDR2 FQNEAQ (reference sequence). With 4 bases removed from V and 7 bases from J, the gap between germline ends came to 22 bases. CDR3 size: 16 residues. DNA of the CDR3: TGTGCCAGCAGCTCCGGAGCAGGGGGCCCGGGGGGGACCCAGTACTTC. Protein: CASSSGAGGPGGTQYF.